The 26 T cell receptor beta chains reported below all come from one sample, sequenced in a study of T cell repertoires in cytomegalovirus infection. What these receptors recognize is not known. MiXCR, applied by TCRdb to the reads, yields one record per CDR3 protein. The sample consists of about 920,000 distinct CDR3 sequences, approximately 31% of them appearing once. The specimen comprised cultured CD8+ T cells from PBMCs, sampled from culture after CMV antigen stimulation. These receptors were taken from a human donor in good health (CMV status not recorded). Some clones in this sample may be carry-over from other donors' samples.

In its sample, this clonotype was seen a few times. The rearrangement uses TRBV9 and TRBJ1-1, with 7 bases matching TRBD1. The germline CDR1 and CDR2 sequences are SGDLS and YYNGEE. The CDR3 covers 15 residues. Germline trimming cut 4 bases from V and 4 bases from J; bases unmatched to any gene: 10. The CDR3 coding sequence is TGTGCCAGCAGCCCACGACAGGGCGAGAGCACTGAAGCTTTCTTT. This encodes CASSPRQGESTEAFF.

This clonotype appeared many times. J is TRBJ2-7 and V is TRBV7-6; 8 nucleotides line up with TRBD1. Germline CDR1 reads SGHVS; CDR2 reads FNYEAQ. The CDR3 sequence is 15 residues long. J was trimmed by 5 bases and V by 5 bases; bases with no gene match: 11. The CDR3 DNA follows: TGTGCCAGCAGCCGAGGTCCAGGGGGCATCCACGAGCAGTACGTC. It codes for CASSRGPGGIHEQYV.

Ten or more counts support this clonotype. The rearrangement joins TRBV7-9 to TRBJ1-3; 10 bases are a match to TRBD1. CDR1 and CDR2 (germline): SEHNR, FQNEAQ (reference sequence). The CDR3 runs 16 residues. V dropped 5 bases and J dropped 4; count of bases not matched to a gene: 8. Here the CDR3 DNA reads TGTGCCAGCAGCCCCCCCGACAGGGGGCTCGGAAACACCATATATTTT. It encodes CASSPPDRGLGNTIYF.

The table lists this clonotype with a few counts. The CDR3 here is CASSGNFGNTIYF. CDR3 DNA sequence: TGTGCCAGCAGCGGGAACTTTGGAAACACCATATATTTT. The chain links TRBV9 to TRBJ1-3; no definite D call. The V and J ends lost 3 bases and 3 bases respectively, with 7 bases between them. The V gene's germline CDR1 is SGDLS and CDR2 YYNGEE. The CDR3 runs 13 residues.

V usage is TRBV15 and J usage is TRBJ1-2, with D possibly being TRBD1 (6 bases). The length of the CDR3 is 15 residues. V was clipped by 6 bases and J by 0 bases, with 14 bases between them. Germline assignment: CDR1 LNHNV and CDR2 YYDKDF (reference sequence). The CDR3 protein is CATRIDRRANYGYTF. CDR3 DNA sequence: TGTGCCACCAGAATAGACAGGAGAGCTAACTATGGCTACACCTTC.

This clonotype was counted between two and nine times. The chain couples TRBV28 to TRBJ2-3; 11 bases match TRBD2. J gave up 3 bases and V 6 bases, and 2 bases lay outside the gene matches. The CDR3 runs to 14 residues. Germline V gene sequence: CDR1 MDHEN, CDR2 SYDVKM. The CDR3 here is CASRRTSGTDTQYF. The CDR3 DNA follows: TGTGCCAGCAGGCGGACTAGCGGGACAGATACGCAGTATTTT.

This chain joins TRBV7-9 and TRBJ1-2; 7 nucleotides agree with TRBD1. The length of the CDR3 is 16 residues. V was clipped by 4 bases and J by 0 bases; unmatched bases: 8. CDR1 is SEHNR and CDR2 is FQNEAQ in the germline V gene (reference sequence). The CDR3 region has the DNA TGTGCCAGCAGCTCCACTTTAGGGGGCGCTAACTATGGCTACACCTTC. Residues: CASSSTLGGANYGYTF.

The V and J genes are TRBV27 and TRBJ1-2; D remains unclear. Germline V gene data show CDR1 as MNHEY and CDR2 as SMNVEV (reference sequence). This CDR3 spans 15 amino acids. V was cut by 8 bases and J by 2 bases, with 18 bases left in between. DNA of the CDR3: TGTGCCAGCGTTGAGAGTCCATTAAGAAACTATGGCTACACCTTC. Amino acid sequence: CASVESPLRNYGYTF.

This clonotype has only a few counts. V usage is TRBV10-2 and J usage is TRBJ2-2, with a possible D match to TRBD2 (5 bases). This CDR3 region has 15 residues. V was trimmed by 3 bases and J by 0 bases, leaving 8 bases between them. In germline, CDR1 is WSHSY, CDR2 SAAADI. For the CDR3, the DNA is TGCGCCAGCAGTGACTACGGGGCGAACACCGGGGAGCTGTTTTTT. Its protein is CASSDYGANTGELFF.

This clonotype was picked up a small number of times. V usage is TRBV7-8 and J usage is TRBJ1-2; D call uncertain. V was clipped by 2 bases and J by 0 bases, with 10 bases between them. CDR3 size: 15 residues. Germline loops: CDR1 SGHVS, CDR2 FQNEAQ. The CDR3: CASSLIAASNYGYTF. In DNA, the CDR3 is TGTGCCAGCAGCTTAATCGCGGCGTCTAACTATGGCTACACCTTC.

Concerning this clonotype: Its ends do not fully match the called genes, so a read error is possible. This sequence joins TRBV5-4 and TRBJ1-1; the match to TRBD1 covers 10 bases. This CDR3 has 14 residues. Germline loops: CDR1 SGHNT, CDR2 YYREEE (reference sequence). As DNA, the CDR3 is TGTGCCAGCAGCCCGGACAGGGGGAACACTGATGCTTTCTTT. Amino acids: CASSPDRGNTDAFF.

A remark on this clonotype: Sequence at one end of the junction differs from germline and may be a read error. The chain uses TRBV2 and TRBJ1-2; TRBD1 might be the D (5 bases). CDR3 length equals 11 residues. Germline V CDR1 and CDR2: SNHLY, FYNNEI. The CDR3 loop reads CASRGPYGYIF. CDR3 coding DNA: TGTGCCAGCAGGGGGCCATATGGCTACATCTTC.

This clonotype occurred a few times. This sequence joins TRBV9 and TRBJ2-2; no definite D call. The CDR3 sequence is 14 residues long. The V gene lost 3 bases and the J gene lost 0 bases, with 6 bases spanning the gap. From germline, CDR1 is SGDLS and CDR2 YYNGEE. DNA of the CDR3: TGTGCCAGCAGCGCCTACCCGAACACCGGGGAGCTGTTTTTT. This codes for CASSAYPNTGELFF. Full variable domain (remainder filled in from reference TRBV9 and TRBJ2-2): DSGVTQTPKHLITATGQRVTLRCSPRSGDLSVYWYQQSLDQGLQFLIQYYNGEERAKGNILERFSAQQFPDLHSELNLSSLELGDSALYFCASSAYPNTGELFFGEGSRLTVL.

This chain joins TRBV6-2 or TRBV6-3 and TRBJ2-1; TRBD2 matches 8 bases. CDR3 length: 17 residues. Trimming removed 5 bases from V and 4 bases from J; junction bases left unmatched: 13. Looked up from germline, CDR1 is MNHEY and CDR2 is SVGEGT. CDR3 protein: CASSPPVAGGLYNEQFF. DNA of the CDR3: TGTGCCAGCAGTCCCCCCGTGGCGGGGGGTCTGTACAATGAGCAGTTCTTC.

A note on this clonotype: This clone may be a read error of a much larger clone one base away. The gene calls are TRBV7-9 and TRBJ2-3; D may be TRBD2 (5 bases). The CDR3 has 14 amino acids. Germline CDR1 SEHNR, CDR2 FQNEAQ (reference sequence). CDR3 sequence: CASSFTGKPDMQYF. CDR3 sequence (DNA): TGTGCCAGCAGCTTCACGGGGAAGCCAGATATGCAGTATTTT. The whole variable domain, filled in from reference TRBV7-9 and TRBJ2-3, reads DTGVSQNPRHKITKRGQNVTFRCDPISEHNRLYWYRQTLGQGPEFLTYFQNEAQLEKSRLLSDRFSAERPKGSFSTLEIQRTEQGDSAMYLCASSFTGKPDMQYFGPGTRLTVL.

This clonotype was detected ten times or more. This rearrangement joins TRBV7-6 to TRBJ2-1, with 15 positions matching TRBD2. In germline, CDR1 is SGHVS, CDR2 FNYEAQ. The CDR3 runs 17 residues. Trimming at V came to 5 bases and at J to 1 base, leaving 3 bases not matched to a gene. DNA for the CDR3: TGTGCCAGCAGCCCCGGGACTAGCGGGGGGTCCTACAATGAGCAGTTCTTC. It codes for CASSPGTSGGSYNEQFF. Full variable domain (rest looked up from reference TRBV7-6 and TRBJ2-1): GAGVSQSPRYKVTKRGQDVALRCDPISGHVSLYWYRQALGQGPEFLTYFNYEAQQDKSGLPNDRFSAERPEGSISTLTIQRTEQRDSAMYRCASSPGTSGGSYNEQFFGPGTRLTVL.

This clonotype was seen a few times. The chain is built from TRBV12-3 or TRBV12-4 and TRBJ1-1; 7 positions match TRBD1. This CDR3 is built from 13 residues. The J segment lost 6 bases and the V segment lost 7 bases, leaving 8 bases of the junction unmatched. The CDR3 loop is CASNPTGPAEAFF. In DNA form, the CDR3 reads TGTGCCAGCAACCCGACAGGGCCCGCTGAAGCTTTCTTT.

This chain joins TRBV4-3 and TRBJ2-1; weak D call: TRBD2 (7 bases). Germline V gene sequence: CDR1 LGHNA, CDR2 YSLEER. V lost 4 bases and J lost 5, with 18 bases in between. The CDR3 runs 16 residues. CDR3 DNA: TGCGCCAGCAGCCCCTGGGACGGGGGGCTCGACAATGAGCAGTTCTTC. It is translated as CASSPWDGGLDNEQFF.

This clonotype was seen only a few times. Here the CDR3 DNA reads TGCAGCGACTCCGTGACAGGGCGCACTGAAGCTTTCTTT. Its translation: CSDSVTGRTEAFF. The V gene is TRBV29-1, the J gene TRBJ1-1, with 7 positions matching TRBD1. The V and J ends lost 7 bases and 4 bases, in that order; junction bases with no gene match: 9. The germline gives CDR1 SQVTM, CDR2 ANQGSEA. The CDR3 has 13 residues.

This clonotype was counted only a few times. This chain connects TRBV6-6 to TRBJ1-2; 8 bases are shared with TRBD1. Germline values: CDR1 MNHNY, CDR2 SVGAGI (reference sequence). Trimming cost V 6 bases and J 7 bases; bases outside gene matches: 10. This CDR3 region has 14 residues. CDR3 sequence (DNA): TGTGCCAGCAGAGGACAGGGCCCTAAATCTGGCTACACCTTC. This codes for CASRGQGPKSGYTF.

In this sample, this clonotype turned up a few times. V usage is TRBV7-6 and J usage is TRBJ2-5; TRBD2 matches 7 bases. The germline CDR1 and CDR2 sequences are SGHVS and FNYEAQ. The CDR3 runs to 15 residues. Losses at the gene ends were 4 bases for V and 5 bases for J; bases not matched to a gene: 10. The CDR3 loop is CASSYLQKGGETQYF. The CDR3 DNA is TGTGCCAGCAGCTACCTACAGAAGGGAGGGGAGACCCAGTACTTC.

The chain joins TRBV7-8 to TRBJ2-1; D not certain. Germline V gene lookup returns CDR1 SGHVS and CDR2 FQNEAQ. There are 14 residues in the CDR3. V gave up 8 bases and J gave up 0 bases, with 11 bases separating them. The CDR3 DNA follows: TGTGCCAGCGAGGCAGCCGGCTCCTACAATGAGCAGTTCTTC. It yields the protein CASEAAGSYNEQFF.

This clonotype was detected a few times. The chain carries TRBV6-1 and TRBJ2-1; D is undetermined. The V gene's germline CDR1 is MNHNS and CDR2 SASEGT. CDR3 size: 13 residues. V was cut by 1 base and J by 10 bases, with 11 bases left in between. The CDR3 DNA is TGTGCCAGCAGTGAAGATAGTCGGATCGAGCAGTTCTTC. Translated, it gives CASSEDSRIEQFF.

The gene calls are TRBV12-3 or TRBV12-4 and TRBJ2-3; TRBD2 matches at 10 bases. The CDR3 contains 17 residues. J was trimmed by 4 bases and V by 1 base; bases with no gene match: 8. This chain's CDR3 is CASSLDPPGLASDTQYF. The CDR3 nucleotides read TGTGCCAGCAGTTTAGACCCTCCGGGACTAGCGTCAGATACGCAGTATTTT.

This clonotype has only a few counts. The chain has TRBV2 and TRBJ1-5; weak D call: TRBD1 (5 bases). This CDR3 is 14 amino acids long. The V gene's germline CDR1 is SNHLY and CDR2 FYNNEI. V lost 5 bases and J lost 9, with 17 bases in between. Here the CDR3 DNA reads TGTGCCAGCAGTCACCCCGGGACGGACCGGCCCCAGCATTTT. Translation: CASSHPGTDRPQHF.

CDR3 sequence reads: CASSLGGQGWTSGPSYEQYF. The CDR3 bases are TGCGCCAGCAGCTTGGGGGGACAGGGCTGGACTAGCGGGCCATCCTACGAGCAGTACTTC. V gene TRBV5-1 combines with J gene TRBJ2-7; 11 bases fit TRBD2. The CDR3 has 20 amino acids. Germline V gives CDR1 SGHRS, CDR2 YFSETQ. V dropped 0 bases and J dropped 1; count of bases not matched to a gene: 15.